The 23 T cell receptor beta chains below were found in one sample sequenced in a study of siplizumab effects on memory and regulatory T cells. The assay was immunoSEQ multiplex PCR, and TCRdb's table has in-frame clones only and misses some. The data contain fewer than 120,000 clones, approximately 92% of them seen just once; the ten biggest clones take up around 1.3%. The sample consisted of CD4+ T cells sorted from blood. These receptors were collected from a human donor in good health.

This chain connects TRBV6-1 to TRBJ1-5; tentatively, D is TRBD1 (6 bases). The CDR3 is made up of 15 amino acids. V dropped 0 bases and J dropped 7 bases, with 13 bases sitting between them. CDR1 is MNHNS and CDR2 is SASEGT in the germline V gene. The CDR3 loop is CASSEAPGAGQPQHF. For the CDR3, the DNA is TGTGCCAGCAGTGAAGCCCCAGGGGCAGGGCAGCCCCAGCATTTT.

The chain recombines TRBV6-6 with TRBJ1-2; D perhaps matches TRBD1 (5 bases). The CDR3 sequence is 14 residues long. The germline V and J ends were trimmed by 5 bases and 8 bases, with 18 bases remaining between them. CDR1 MNHNY and CDR2 SVGAGI come from the germline V gene (reference sequence). Here the CDR3 reads CASSVNPEGQGYTF. CDR3 sequence (DNA): TGTGCCAGCAGTGTAAATCCGGAGGGGCAAGGCTACACCTTC.

The chain uses TRBV27 and TRBJ1-3; unclear D gene. The germline V gene has CDR1 MNHEY and CDR2 SMNVEV (reference sequence). CDR3 length: 15 amino acids. The V and J ends lost 2 bases and 4 bases respectively, with 12 bases between them. The CDR3 reads CASSLRPFAGNTIYF. The CDR3 nucleotides are TGTGCCAGCAGTTTACGCCCATTTGCCGGAAACACCATATATTTT.

The chain links TRBV6-5 to TRBJ1-6; no definite D call. Germline V gene data show CDR1 as MNHEY and CDR2 as SVGAGI. Trimming shortened V by 2 bases and J by 3 bases, and 11 bases separated the two germline ends. CDR3 length: 16 residues. The chain's CDR3 is CASSYGEVGYNSPLHF. Written as DNA, the CDR3 is TGTGCCAGCAGTTACGGGGAGGTCGGCTATAATTCACCCCTCCACTTT.

This sequence joins TRBV6-5 and TRBJ1-2; D gene unclear. CDR3 length equals 13 residues. The V end lost 7 bases, the J end lost 5 bases, and 14 bases lay between the germline ends. The germline V gene has CDR1 MNHEY and CDR2 SVGAGI. The CDR3 bases are TGTGCCAGCATCCCCGGGCGGTATTATGGCTACACCTTC. Translation gives CASIPGRYYGYTF.

V usage is TRBV18 and J usage is TRBJ2-1; D is possibly TRBD1 (5 bases). With 5 bases removed from V and 4 bases from J, the gap between germline ends came to 12 bases. This CDR3 contains 14 residues. Germline lookup yields CDR1 KGHSH and CDR2 LQKENI. The CDR3 protein is CASSVDRYYNEQFF. The CDR3 region has the DNA TGTGCCAGCTCAGTAGACAGATATTACAATGAGCAGTTCTTC.

CDR3 bases: TGTGCCAGTAGTATGGTTGGGTGGGACAACTACGAGCAGTACTTC. Encoded protein: CASSMVGWDNYEQYF. The V and J genes are TRBV19 and TRBJ2-7; D possibly corresponds to TRBD1 (6 bases). Germline CDR1 LNHDA, CDR2 SQIVND (reference sequence). V was cut by 3 bases and J by 3 bases, with 15 bases left in between. CDR3 length: 15 residues.

The chain uses TRBV2 and TRBJ2-3, with a tentative D call TRBD2 (6 bases). The CDR3 has 15 amino acids. V lost 6 bases and J 0 bases, leaving 13 bases between the germline ends. CDR1 and CDR2 from the germline V gene are SNHLY and FYNNEI. The CDR3 sequence is CASSLAYSSTDTQYF. CDR3 nucleotides: TGTGCCAGCAGCCTAGCGTACAGTAGCACAGATACGCAGTATTTT.

The chain carries TRBV5-6 and TRBJ2-2; 10 bases align to TRBD2. There are 16 residues in the CDR3. Germline CDR1 reads SGHDT; CDR2 reads YYEEEE. V trimming: 0 bases; J trimming: 5 bases; junction bases outside the gene matches: 4. This CDR3 reads CASSLVGSGRTGELFF. In DNA form, the CDR3 reads TGTGCCAGCAGCTTGGTAGGTAGCGGGAGGACCGGGGAGCTGTTTTTT.

A single count supports this clone. The genes are TRBV5-8 and TRBJ2-5, with 15 bases aligning to TRBD2. The CDR3 sequence is 15 residues long. The ends lost 3 bases at V and 5 bases at J; junction bases unmatched: 2. The germline gives CDR1 SGHTS, CDR2 YDEGEE. The CDR3 DNA sequence: TGTGCCAGCAGCTCCGGACTAGCGGGAGGGGAGACCCAGTACTTC. It translates to CASSSGLAGGETQYF.

This clone was found once. The chain couples TRBV28 to TRBJ2-5, with D maybe TRBD1 (6 bases). Gene TRBJ2-7 matches the end of the DNA better, so the J call may be wrong. CDR1 MDHEN and CDR2 SYDVKM come from the germline V gene. CDR3 length: 12 amino acids. CDR3 coding DNA: TGTGCCAGCAGTGTACAGGGCTACGAGCAGTACTTC. Protein product: CASSVQGYEQYF.

The chain links TRBV6-5 to TRBJ2-5; either TRBD1 or TRBD2 may fit D (5 bases each). V lost 2 bases to trimming and J lost 3 bases, with 13 bases between them. CDR1 is MNHEY, CDR2 SVGAGI, per germline. The CDR3 loop spans 15 amino acids. Here the CDR3 DNA reads TGTGCCAGCAGTTACGGGCCCGGGGCCAAAGAGACCCAGTACTTC. This encodes CASSYGPGAKETQYF.

In nucleotides, the CDR3 is TGTGCTAGTGGTCAATTTGGGGGGGTTGAAAAACTGTTTTTT. Its translation: CASGQFGGVEKLFF. The chain carries TRBV12-5 and TRBJ1-4, with a tentative D call TRBD1 (5 bases). The CDR3 has 14 amino acids. Looked up from germline, CDR1 is LGHNT and CDR2 is FRNRAP. Trimming removed 5 bases at V and 7 bases at J, with 14 bases between.

V is TRBV14 and J is TRBJ2-5; no firm D call. The CDR3 sequence is 15 residues long. Germline assignment: CDR1 SGHDN and CDR2 FVKESK. Trimming removed 2 bases from V and 2 bases from J, with 12 bases in between. CDR3 DNA: TGTGCCAGCAGCCAAAGATTAAGGGATCAAGAGACCCAGTACTTC. It yields the protein CASSQRLRDQETQYF.

V gene TRBV6-4 combines with J gene TRBJ1-4, with TRBD1 identical over 11 bases. V shed 2 bases, J shed 10 bases, and the junction held 9 bases outside the gene matches. CDR1 is MRHNA, CDR2 SNTAGT, per germline. There are 16 residues in the CDR3. CDR3 bases: TGTGCCAGCAGTGACGGAGGGACAGGGGGAAGAGGAAAACTGTTTTTT. Translated: CASSDGGTGGRGKLFF.

This chain joins TRBV4-1 and TRBJ1-2; 10 bases are a match to TRBD1. The germline V gene encodes CDR1 MGHRA and CDR2 YSYEKL. This CDR3 contains 13 residues. J lost 9 bases, V lost 4 bases, and 5 bases had no gene match. Written as DNA, the CDR3 is TGCGCCAGCAGCCTCGGGACAGGGGACCGCTACACCTTC. Its protein product is CASSLGTGDRYTF.

DNA for the CDR3: TGTGCCAGTAGTAAACAGGCCGCTCCTAGCACAGATACGCAGTATTTT. It yields the protein CASSKQAAPSTDTQYF. The chain employs TRBV19 and TRBJ2-3; possibly TRBD1 for D (5 bases). Deletions cut 4 bases from V and 0 bases from J, with 14 bases between. Looked up from germline, CDR1 is LNHDA and CDR2 is SQIVND (reference sequence). This CDR3 has 16 residues. Filled out from reference TRBV19 and TRBJ2-3, the complete variable domain reads DGGITQSPKYLFRKEGQNVTLSCEQNLNHDAMYWYRQDPGQGLRLIYYSQIVNDFQKGDIAEGYSVSREKKESFPLTVTSAQKNPTAFYLCASSKQAAPSTDTQYFGPGTRLTVL.

This chain joins TRBV7-8 and TRBJ1-5, with D tentatively TRBD1 (6 bases). The CDR3 loop spans 16 amino acids. V lost 5 bases and J lost 0, with 14 bases in between. Germline V gene data show CDR1 as SGHVS and CDR2 as FQNEAQ. The CDR3 coding sequence is TGTGCCAGCAGCCCAGACAGGTTTTCTAGCAATCAGCCCCAGCATTTT. Amino acids: CASSPDRFSSNQPQHF.

The V and J genes are TRBV15 and TRBJ2-5, with D possibly matching TRBD1 (7 bases). V lost 2 bases and J lost 4, with 17 bases in between. This CDR3 region has 16 residues. Per germline, CDR1 LNHNV and CDR2 YYDKDF (reference sequence). CDR3 bases: TGTGCCACCAGCAGACGCCCAGGGGGAGGCGGAGAGACCCAGTACTTC. This codes for CATSRRPGGGGETQYF.

The chain joins TRBV7-9 to TRBJ2-6; a possible D gene is TRBD1 (5 bases). Germline loops: CDR1 SEHNR, CDR2 FQNEAQ (reference sequence). This CDR3 comprises 18 residues. V lost 6 bases and J 0 bases, leaving 18 bases between the germline ends. The CDR3 region has the DNA TGTGCCAGCAGACCAACCAACGACAGATACTCTGGGGCCAACGTCCTGACTTTC. Residues: CASRPTNDRYSGANVLTF.

V gene TRBV27 combines with J gene TRBJ1-2; the D is unclear. Trimming shortened V by 7 bases and J by 1 base, and 16 bases separated the two germline ends. Looked up from germline, CDR1 is MNHEY and CDR2 is SMNVEV (reference sequence). The CDR3 runs 15 residues. CDR3 region: CASTPSPYRNYGYTF. CDR3 in DNA: TGTGCCAGCACCCCATCCCCCTATCGTAACTATGGCTACACCTTC.

V and J are TRBV7-3 and TRBJ2-3; D possibly matches TRBD1 or TRBD2 (6 bases each). The ends were cut back, 5 bases at V and 0 bases at J, with 15 bases in the middle. The CDR3 extends over 16 amino acids. In germline, CDR1 is SGHTA, CDR2 FQGTGA. The CDR3 DNA follows: TGTGCCAGCAGCGGCGGGACACGGTCTAGCACAGATACGCAGTATTTT. Translation gives CASSGGTRSSTDTQYF.

This clone was picked up one time. The V call is TRBV10-2, the J call TRBJ2-7, with 9 bases aligning to TRBD2. J gave up 5 bases and V 9 bases, and 11 bases lay outside the gene matches. Per germline, CDR1 WSHSY and CDR2 SAAADI. The CDR3 contains 14 residues. The CDR3 DNA follows: TGCGCCAGTAGTTCAGGGACTAGCTTACACGAGCAGTACTTC. Translated: CASSSGTSLHEQYF.